Listed below are T cell receptor beta chains from one sample, sequenced in a study of CD8 T cells in ankylosing spondylitis. TCRdb called the 5' RACE reads again in MiXCR, with one record for every CDR3 protein. The sample carries 10,000 to 15,000 distinct CDR3 sequences, over 2.5% recorded once. Sequenced sample: blood, either unsorted or a sorted T cell fraction (not recorded which). The receptors shown here come from a male donor with ankylosing spondylitis or in good health (not recorded which). The CDR3 runs from the conserved cysteine through the conserved F or W. Each record gives: J gene, clone size, D gene, V gene, CDR3 DNA, CDR3 protein. The D gene is left open where the match is weak. Where a row states a size, it is once, few, many or the class of an expanded clone; other rows omit it.

TRBJ2-5 many NA TRBV9 TGTGCCAGCAGCGGAGGCCCCAGGCCTTCAGAGACCCAGTACTTC CASSGGPRPSETQYF
TRBJ1-1 many TRBD1 TRBV9 TGTGCCAGCAGCCTCGGGACAGGGTACACTGAAGCTTTCTTT CASSLGTGYTEAFF
TRBJ1-5 many TRBD1 TRBV9 TGTGCCAGCAGCGTGGGGACAGGGAGTGATCAGCCCCAGCATTTT CASSVGTGSDQPQHF
TRBJ2-6 many TRBD1 TRBV9 TGTGCCAGCAGCGTCGACGACAGGGCTGGGGCCAACGTCCTGACTTTC CASSVDDRAGANVLTF
TRBJ2-2 many TRBD2 TRBV9 TGTGCCAGCAGCGGTACCGGGACTAGCAGTACGAACACCGGGGAGCTGTTTTTT CASSGTGTSSTNTGELFF
TRBJ1-4 many TRBD1 TRBV9 TGTGCCAGCAGCGCCGACTTCAGGGGGACTAATGAAAAACTGTTTTTT CASSADFRGTNEKLFF
TRBJ2-1 many TRBD2 TRBV9 TGTGCCAGCAGCGTAGACCTCCTAGCGGGAGGTGAGCAGTTCTTC CASSVDLLAGGEQFF
TRBJ1-2 many NA TRBV9 TGTGCCAGCAGCGTAGGAGTAGGGGGGAACTATGGCTACACCTTC CASSVGVGGNYGYTF
TRBJ2-5 many TRBD1 TRBV9 TGTGCCAGCAGCCCCGGACAGGGACGGGAGACCCAGTACTTC CASSPGQGRETQYF
TRBJ2-3 many NA TRBV9 TGTGCCAGCAGCGTAGTAGGGCCGGATACGCAGTATTTT CASSVVGPDTQYF
TRBJ2-7 medium-sized NA TRBV9 TGTGCCAGCAGCGTAGCCGGCTCCTACGAGCAGTACTTC CASSVAGSYEQYF
TRBJ2-1 many TRBD2 TRBV9 TGTGCCAGCAGCGTAACGGGACGGGGCGGGAGTTTTTATGAGCAGTTCTTC CASSVTGRGGSFYEQFF
TRBJ2-4 many NA TRBV9 TGTGCCAGCAGCGTAGGGGGGACGGCCGTGCTAGCCAAAAACATTCAGTACTTC CASSVGGTAVLAKNIQYF
TRBJ2-5 once NA TRBV13 TGTGCCAGCAGCTTGCAACAGCCCTGCGCAGAGACCCAGTACTTC CASSLQQPCAETQYF
TRBJ1-4 NA TRBD1 TRBV9 TGTGCCACCAGCCCACGGGGGGACAGTGAAAAACTGTTTTTT CATSPRGDSEKLFF
TRBJ2-2 many NA TRBV9 TGTGCCAGCTCTAGGGGGGCGCGAGAGCTGTTTTTT CASSRGARELFF
TRBJ1-1 many TRBD1 TRBV9 TGTGCCAGCAGCCCCCGGGACAGGGTGACTGAAGCTTTCTTT CASSPRDRVTEAFF